The T cell receptor (beta chain) described here comes from a study of blood T cell repertoires in COVID-19. Turning to the study itself: Samples taken during acute and convalescent COVID-19 were collected in the United States, Italy and Spain. The analysed material was cDNA or gDNA that came from T cells, B-cell-depleted T cells, or PBMCs.

Original processing methods: It was from reference gene primer amplification that nucleated cell counts were estimated. Profiling relied on immunoSEQ multiplex PCR, and the TCRdb table lists in-frame clones only, not all of them. The DNA gave D and trimming, while V, J and clone size come from that table. The sample has 130,000 to 150,000 clones; 60% to 85% are singletons. This clone was seen only a few times. The source material was peripheral blood. The sequence was collected from a man aged 45 to 65 with active or convalescent COVID-19.

CDR3 in amino acids: CASSVAGGGSPLHF. The CDR3 region has the DNA TGTGCCAGCAGCGTAGCTGGGGGCGGTTCACCCCTCCACTTT. The chain has TRBV9 and TRBJ1-6, with a possible D match to TRBD1 (6 bases). This CDR3 contains 14 residues. V lost 0 bases and J lost 9, with 10 bases in between. Per germline, CDR1 SGDLS and CDR2 YYNGEE.